Listed below are T cell receptor beta chains from one sample, sequenced in a study of CD8+ T cells in alopecia areata. Some clones are missing from TCRdb's copy, which holds only in-frame ones; the method was immunoSEQ multiplex PCR. Here the sample spans about 200,000 clones, around 62% being singletons. Here the sequenced sample was CD4+ T cells sorted from blood, taken at week 0. The receptor source for this set is a human donor with alopecia areata. The CDR3 runs from the conserved cysteine through the conserved F or W. A D gene is named only where the DNA matches it firmly. Size is omitted from some rows. Given values are once, few, many or a class for expanded clones.

j_gene	v_gene	d_gene	abundance	CDR3nt	CDR3aa
TRBJ1-2	TRBV28	TRBD1	.	TGTGCCAGCAGACGGACAGGGACGAACTATGGCTACACCTTC	CASRRTGTNYGYTF
TRBJ1-1	TRBV30	.	.	TGTGCCTGGAGTGTCCCTCGGACAGCTGAAGCTTTCTTT	CAWSVPRTAEAFF
TRBJ1-2	TRBV29-1	.	.	TGCAGCGTTGAAGCGGTCAGGAGATCTTATGGCTACACCTTC	CSVEAVRRSYGYTF
TRBJ1-2	TRBV30	.	few	TGTGCCTGGAGTGCCTGGGGCCGTCCCGCTAACTATGGCTACACCTTC	CAWSAWGRPANYGYTF
TRBJ1-2	TRBV29-1	.	few	TGCAGCGTTGAGTCAGGCTACACCTTC	CSVESGYTF
TRBJ1-1	TRBV30	TRBD1	.	TGTGCCTGGAGTAGACAGGGAAATGAAGCTTTCTTT	CAWSRQGNEAFF
TRBJ2-1	TRBV11-1	TRBD1	.	TGTGCCAGCAGCTCCCGGACAGGAGCCTACAATGAGCAGTTCTTC	CASSSRTGAYNEQFF
TRBJ2-7	TRBV2	TRBD1	few	TGTGCCAGCAGGGCGGCCGGGACAGGAAGTGGACGCGAGCAGTACTTC	CASRAAGTGSGREQYF
TRBJ2-4	TRBV29-1	.	.	TGCAGCGCAGATGGGCTAGCTAGCAACATTCAGTACTTC	CSADGLASNIQYF
TRBJ2-1	TRBV27	TRBD1	.	TGTGCCAGCAGCCGACAGGGGGTTAATGAGCAGTTCTTC	CASSRQGVNEQFF
TRBJ2-7	TRBV6-5	.	.	TGTGCCAGCAGCGGGGAAACCTACGAGCAGTACTTC	CASSGETYEQYF
TRBJ2-6	TRBV9	.	.	TGTGCCAGCAGTCTTCAGGGGTCTGGGGCCAACGTCCTGACTTTC	CASSLQGSGANVLTF
TRBJ2-1	TRBV7-9	.	few	TGTGCCAGCAGCTTCTCCTCGGACCCGAATGAGCAGTTCTTC	CASSFSSDPNEQFF
TRBJ2-5	TRBV2	.	.	TGTGCCAGCAGCGGATCCAGGCAAGAGACCCAGTACTTC	CASSGSRQETQYF
TRBJ2-3	TRBV6-1	TRBD1	.	TGTGCCAGCAGGGAACAGGGGGCCCTCCCCACAGATACGCAGTATTTT	CASREQGALPTDTQYF
TRBJ1-1	TRBV29-1	TRBD1	few	TGCAGCGATCTACAGGGGGCAAGGTCTGAAGCTTTCTTT	CSDLQGARSEAFF
TRBJ2-7	TRBV7-9	.	.	TGTGCCAGCGGGCAGGGGCCCTACGAGCAGTACTTC	CASGQGPYEQYF
TRBJ2-7	TRBV18	TRBD1	many	TGTGCCAGCTCACCCCAAGGGGACAGTTCCTACGAGCAGTACTTC	CASSPQGDSSYEQYF
TRBJ1-4	TRBV2	.	.	TGTGCCAGCAGGATTGCGAATGAAAAACTGTTTTTT	CASRIANEKLFF
TRBJ1-1	TRBV5-4	.	.	TGTGCCAGCAGCTTGAGGAGTATCATGAACACTGAAGCTTTCTTT	CASSLRSIMNTEAFF
TRBJ2-3	TRBV30	TRBD2	.	TGTGCCTGGAGTCCTCCCCTTCCGCGGGGGTTCCCAGATACGCAGTATTTT	CAWSPPLPRGFPDTQYF
TRBJ1-5	TRBV9	.	.	TGTGCCAGCAGCGTGGATTTGGCGGGTGAATGGCCCCAGCATTTT	CASSVDLAGEWPQHF
TRBJ1-4	TRBV30	.	.	TGTGCCTGGAGTGTCCAGGGGATTGGCGAAAAACTGTTTTTT	CAWSVQGIGEKLFF
TRBJ1-1	TRBV30	TRBD1	.	TGTGCCTGGATTCTGGGACAGGGGAGTAAGGACACTGAAGCTTTCTTT	CAWILGQGSKDTEAFF
TRBJ1-2	TRBV11-2	.	few	TGTGCCAGCAGCTTAGGGTCGGGCGACTATGGCTACACCTTC	CASSLGSGDYGYTF
TRBJ2-1	TRBV19	.	once	TGTGCCAGTAGTATAAACGCCGTCCGGAACAATGAGCAGTTCTTC	CASSINAVRNNEQFF
TRBJ2-7	TRBV6-5	.	.	TGTGCCAGCAGAGAGGACGGATCTGCCTACGAGCAGTACTTC	CASREDGSAYEQYF
TRBJ2-1	TRBV30	.	few	TGTGCCTGGAGTGCGGGGGCAGTTGTAGAGCAGTTCTTC	CAWSAGAVVEQFF
TRBJ1-1	TRBV25-1	.	.	TGTGCCAGCAGTGAATTGGGGGACATGAACACTGAAGCTTTCTTT	CASSELGDMNTEAFF
TRBJ1-1	TRBV6-6	.	.	TGTGCCAGCAGTTACGGGGGGCGAAGCACTGAAGCTTTCTTT	CASSYGGRSTEAFF
TRBJ2-7	TRBV29-1	.	.	TGCAGCGCTATCCGTCAGGGCTCCTACGAGCAGTACTTC	CSAIRQGSYEQYF
TRBJ2-3	TRBV5-4	TRBD2	.	TGTGCCAGCAGCTTGAGGCTAGCGGGGAGCACAGATACGCAGTATTTT	CASSLRLAGSTDTQYF
TRBJ1-2	TRBV6-6	.	.	TGTGCCAGCACCAAGACGCGTAACTATGGCTACACCTTC	CASTKTRNYGYTF
TRBJ1-1	TRBV7-9	.	few	TGTGCCAGCAGCTCGCAATGGGGGGGCAGGACTGAAGCTTTCTTT	CASSSQWGGRTEAFF
TRBJ2-3	TRBV11-2	.	.	TGTGCCAGCAGCTTATTGGGAGGTCCCACAGATACGCAGTATTTT	CASSLLGGPTDTQYF
TRBJ1-2	TRBV11-1	TRBD1	.	TGTGCCAGCAGACTAACAGGGGGCGATGGCTACACCTTC	CASRLTGGDGYTF
TRBJ2-3	TRBV29-1	.	.	TGCAGCGTTGAGTACAGGGCTTTGACAGATACGCAGTATTTT	CSVEYRALTDTQYF
TRBJ1-6	TRBV6-5	.	.	TGTGCCAGCAGTGCCGCACAGAACTATAATTCACCCCTCCACTTT	CASSAAQNYNSPLHF
TRBJ2-7	TRBV29-1	.	.	TGCAGCGTTGGGCACCTCAACTACGAGCAGTACTTC	CSVGHLNYEQYF
TRBJ1-5	TRBV2	.	.	TGTGCCAGCTCCGGCGGGGGGATTAATAGCAATCAGCCCCAGCATTTT	CASSGGGINSNQPQHF
TRBJ2-1	TRBV2	TRBD2	.	TGTGCCAGCAGCGTTCCTAGCGGGAGTCGGAATGAGCAGTTCTTC	CASSVPSGSRNEQFF
TRBJ1-4	TRBV6-6	.	few	TGTGCCAGCAGTTTAGTCGGAGCAACTAATGAAAAACTGTTTTTT	CASSLVGATNEKLFF
TRBJ2-1	TRBV19	.	.	TGTGCCACCACTGTCCGGGGCGAGAATGAGCAGTTCTTC	CATTVRGENEQFF
TRBJ2-5	TRBV29-1	.	.	TGCAGCGTTGTAGTAGTGGGGGTGACCCAGTACTTC	CSVVVVGVTQYF
TRBJ1-5	TRBV25-1	TRBD1	.	TGTGCCAGCAGCGACAGGGATGATCAGCCCCAGCATTTT	CASSDRDDQPQHF
TRBJ2-5	TRBV5-1	TRBD1	.	TGCGCCAGCAGCTCAGGACAGGGGAGAGAGACCCAGTACTTC	CASSSGQGRETQYF
TRBJ2-5	TRBV5-1	.	.	TGCGCCAGCAGACAAGAGGAGACCCAGTACTTC	CASRQEETQYF
TRBJ1-1	TRBV6-5	TRBD1	few	TGTGCCAGTTACCGGGACAGGGCCGGTGAAGCTTTCTTT	CASYRDRAGEAFF
TRBJ1-2	TRBV29-1	TRBD1	few	TGCAGCGTCATCAGGGGGGGTGGCTACACCTTC	CSVIRGGGYTF
TRBJ1-6	TRBV27	TRBD1	.	TGTGCCAGCAGTCTCTGGACAGGGTACTCACCCCTCCACTTT	CASSLWTGYSPLHF
TRBJ2-1	TRBV11-2	TRBD1	few	TGTGCCAGCAGCCAGTTACAGGGGGTCTCGGTTATGGATGAGCAGTTCTTC	CASSQLQGVSVMDEQFF